Detailed here is one TCR beta chain. What it binds is not known. Germline V lookup: CDR1 SNHLY, CDR2 FYNNEI. This CDR3 is 13 amino acids long. J was trimmed by 9 bases and V by 6 bases; bases with no gene match: 4. This entry belongs to a study of T cell responses to AZD1222 COVID-19 vaccine. Overall study results and limits: CD4 TCRs covered the whole spike, strongest at regions 160-218 and 743-854. Following two doses of AZD1222, Spike-specific TCR breadth and depth rose.

Sequenced by immunoSEQ multiplex PCR; TCRdb stores in-frame clones only, minus some. Among under 95,000 clones listed, about 88% were seen once. The chain links TRBV2 to TRBJ1-6; 8 bases match TRBD1. The clonotype comes from an adult in good health. Sequences were derived from peripheral blood, sampled on day 0 of AZD1222 vaccination. DNA of the CDR3: TGTGCCAGCAGAGGGGACAGGACTTCACCCCTCCACTTT. Protein: CASRGDRTSPLHF.